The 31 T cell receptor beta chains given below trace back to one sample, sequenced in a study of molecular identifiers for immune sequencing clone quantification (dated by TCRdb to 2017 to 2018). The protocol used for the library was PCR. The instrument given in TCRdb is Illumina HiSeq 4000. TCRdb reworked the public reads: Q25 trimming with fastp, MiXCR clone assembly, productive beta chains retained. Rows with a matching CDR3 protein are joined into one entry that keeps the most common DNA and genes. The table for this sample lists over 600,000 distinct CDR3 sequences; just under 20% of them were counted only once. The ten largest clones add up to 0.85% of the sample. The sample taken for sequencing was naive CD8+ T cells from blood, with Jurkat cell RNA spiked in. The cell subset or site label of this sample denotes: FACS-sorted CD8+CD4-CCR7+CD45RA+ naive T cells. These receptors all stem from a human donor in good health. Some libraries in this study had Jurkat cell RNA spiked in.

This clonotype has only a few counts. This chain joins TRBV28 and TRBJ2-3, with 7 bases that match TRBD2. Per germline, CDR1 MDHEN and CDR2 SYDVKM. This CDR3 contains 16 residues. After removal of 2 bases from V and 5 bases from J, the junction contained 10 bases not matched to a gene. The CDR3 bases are TGTGCCAGCAGTTTAAGGGCTAGCGGCGGTAAAGATACGCAGTATTTT. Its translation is CASSLRASGGKDTQYF.

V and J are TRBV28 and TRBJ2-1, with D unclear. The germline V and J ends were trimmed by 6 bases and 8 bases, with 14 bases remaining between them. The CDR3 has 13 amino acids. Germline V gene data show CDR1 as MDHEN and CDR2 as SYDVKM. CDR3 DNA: TGTGCCAGCAGGCCCGGATTCGTGGATGAGCAGTTCTTC. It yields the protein CASRPGFVDEQFF. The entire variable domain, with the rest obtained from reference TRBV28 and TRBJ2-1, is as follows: DVKVTQSSRYLVKRTGEKVFLECVQDMDHENMFWYRQDPGLGLRLIYFSYDVKMKEKGDIPEGYSVSREKKERFSLILESASTNQTSMYLCASRPGFVDEQFFGPGTRLTVL.

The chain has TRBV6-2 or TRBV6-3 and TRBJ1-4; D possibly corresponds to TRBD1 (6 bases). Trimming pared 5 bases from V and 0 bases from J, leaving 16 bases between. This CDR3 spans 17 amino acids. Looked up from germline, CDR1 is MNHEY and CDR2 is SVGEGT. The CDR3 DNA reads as TGTGCCAGCAGTCTATGGAGACAGGTGGCAACTAATGAAAAACTGTTTTTT. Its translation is CASSLWRQVATNEKLFF.

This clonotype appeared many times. The CDR3 reads CASSYGLAGVSTDTQYF. The CDR3 region has the DNA TGTGCCAGCAGCTACGGACTAGCGGGAGTTTCTACAGATACGCAGTATTTT. The genes are TRBV11-3 and TRBJ2-3, with TRBD2 matching 13 bases. The CDR3 loop spans 17 amino acids. Germline-derived CDR1 and CDR2 are SGHNT and YENEEA. The V gene end was trimmed by 4 bases and the J gene end by 3 bases; junction bases not matched to a gene: 7.

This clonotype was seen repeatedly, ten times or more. As DNA, the CDR3 is TGTGCCAGCAGCCCGGGGACTTGGAACACCGGGGAGCTGTTTTTT. This translates into CASSPGTWNTGELFF. The chain carries TRBV7-9 and TRBJ2-2, with TRBD2 as a possible D gene (6 bases). Trimming removed 5 bases from V and 1 base from J, with 11 bases in between. The CDR3 extends over 15 amino acids. The germline gives CDR1 SEHNR, CDR2 FQNEAQ (reference sequence).

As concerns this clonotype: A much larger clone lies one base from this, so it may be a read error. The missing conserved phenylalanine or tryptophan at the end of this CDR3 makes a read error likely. The CDR3 DNA is TGTGCCAGCAGTTTTATCGGGGAAGAGACCCAGTACTAC. Protein sequence: CASSFIGEETQYY. The chain joins TRBV28 to TRBJ2-5, with D possibly being TRBD2 (5 bases). The CDR3 totals 13 residues. With 3 bases removed from V and 3 bases from J, the gap between germline ends came to 8 bases. The germline gives CDR1 MDHEN, CDR2 SYDVKM.

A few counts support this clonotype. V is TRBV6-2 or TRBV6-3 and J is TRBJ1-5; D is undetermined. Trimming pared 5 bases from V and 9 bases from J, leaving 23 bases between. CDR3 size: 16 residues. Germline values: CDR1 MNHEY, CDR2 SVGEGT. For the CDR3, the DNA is TGTGCCAGCAGTCAACCTCAGGAGGTGGGCCTGAGGCCCCAGCATTTT. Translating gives CASSQPQEVGLRPQHF.

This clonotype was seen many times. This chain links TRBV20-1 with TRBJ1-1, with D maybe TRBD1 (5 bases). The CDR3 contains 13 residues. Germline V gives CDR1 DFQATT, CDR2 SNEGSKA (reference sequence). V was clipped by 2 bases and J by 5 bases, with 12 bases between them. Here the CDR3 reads CSARSGTRTEAFF. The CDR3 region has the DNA TGCAGTGCTAGATCAGGGACGAGGACTGAAGCTTTCTTT.

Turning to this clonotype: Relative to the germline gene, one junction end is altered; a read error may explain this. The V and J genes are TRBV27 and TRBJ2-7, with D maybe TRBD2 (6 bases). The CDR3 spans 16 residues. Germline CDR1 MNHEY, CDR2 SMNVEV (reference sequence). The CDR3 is CVSSTTDSEGLLEQYF. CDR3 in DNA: TGTGTCAGCAGTACAACAGACAGTGAGGGACTGCTCGAGCAGTACTTC.

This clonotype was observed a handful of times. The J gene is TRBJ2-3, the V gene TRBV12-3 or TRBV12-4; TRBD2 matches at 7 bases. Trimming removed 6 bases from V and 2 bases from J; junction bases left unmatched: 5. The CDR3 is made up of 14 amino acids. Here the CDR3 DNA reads TGTGCCAGCAGCGAAGGGACTAACACAGATACGCAGTATTTT. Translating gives CASSEGTNTDTQYF.

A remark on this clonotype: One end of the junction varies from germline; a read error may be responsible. Here the CDR3 DNA reads TGCGCCAGCAGCTTGACTAGCGGGAACACAGGTACGCAGTATTTT. It specifies CASSLTSGNTGTQYF. The chain links TRBV7-9 to TRBJ2-3, with TRBD2 matching over 11 bases. Germline V CDR1 and CDR2: SEHNR, FQNEAQ (reference sequence). This CDR3 region has 15 residues.

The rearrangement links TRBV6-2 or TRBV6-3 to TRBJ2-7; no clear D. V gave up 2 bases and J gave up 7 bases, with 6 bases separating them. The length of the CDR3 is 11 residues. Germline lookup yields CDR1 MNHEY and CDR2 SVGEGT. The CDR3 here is CASSYPWEQYF. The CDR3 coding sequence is TGTGCCAGCAGTTACCCTTGGGAGCAGTACTTC.

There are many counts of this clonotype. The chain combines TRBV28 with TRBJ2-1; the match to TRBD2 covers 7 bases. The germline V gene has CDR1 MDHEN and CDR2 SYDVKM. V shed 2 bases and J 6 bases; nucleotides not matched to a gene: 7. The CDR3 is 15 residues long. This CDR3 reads CASSLIRTSPNEQFF. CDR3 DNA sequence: TGTGCCAGCAGTTTAATAAGGACTAGTCCCAATGAGCAGTTCTTC.

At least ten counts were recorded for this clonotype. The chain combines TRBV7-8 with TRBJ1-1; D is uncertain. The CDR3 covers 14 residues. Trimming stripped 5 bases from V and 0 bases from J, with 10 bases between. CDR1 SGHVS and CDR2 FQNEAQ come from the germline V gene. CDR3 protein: CASSPDTMNTEAFF. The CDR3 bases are TGTGCCAGCAGCCCCGACACGATGAACACTGAAGCTTTCTTT.

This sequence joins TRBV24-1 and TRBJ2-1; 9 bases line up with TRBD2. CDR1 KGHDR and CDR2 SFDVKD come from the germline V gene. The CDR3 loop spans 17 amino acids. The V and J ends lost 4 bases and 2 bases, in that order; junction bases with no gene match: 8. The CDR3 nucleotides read TGTGCCACCAGTGAAGGTTCTCAGCGGGGGGCCTACAATGAGCAGTTCTTC. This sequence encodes CATSEGSQRGAYNEQFF.

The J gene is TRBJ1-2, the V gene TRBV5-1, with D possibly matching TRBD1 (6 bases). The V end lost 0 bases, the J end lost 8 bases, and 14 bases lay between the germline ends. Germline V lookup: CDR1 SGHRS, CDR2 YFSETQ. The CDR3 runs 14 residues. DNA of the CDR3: TGCGCCAGCAGCTTGGATTACAGGGAATGGGGCTACACCTTC. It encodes CASSLDYREWGYTF.

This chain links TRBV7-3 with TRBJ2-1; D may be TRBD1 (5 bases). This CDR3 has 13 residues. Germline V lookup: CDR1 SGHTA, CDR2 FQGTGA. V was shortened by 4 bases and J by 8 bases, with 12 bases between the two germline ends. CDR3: CASSWGQGDEQFF. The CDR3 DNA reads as TGTGCCAGCAGCTGGGGCCAAGGGGATGAGCAGTTCTTC.

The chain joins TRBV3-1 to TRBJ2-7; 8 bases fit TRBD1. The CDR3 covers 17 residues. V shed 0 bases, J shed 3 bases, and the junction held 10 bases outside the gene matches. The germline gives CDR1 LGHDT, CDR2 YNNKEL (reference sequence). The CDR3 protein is CASSQEGRTGSIYEQYF. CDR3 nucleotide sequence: TGTGCCAGCAGCCAAGAGGGCCGGACAGGGTCCATCTACGAGCAGTACTTC.

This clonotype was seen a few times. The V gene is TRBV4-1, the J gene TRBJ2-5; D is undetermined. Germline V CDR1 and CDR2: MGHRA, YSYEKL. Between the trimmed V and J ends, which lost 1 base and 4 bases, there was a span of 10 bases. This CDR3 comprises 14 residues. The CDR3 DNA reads TGCGCCAGCAGCCAAGCACCAGATACAGAGACCCAGTACTTC. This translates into CASSQAPDTETQYF.

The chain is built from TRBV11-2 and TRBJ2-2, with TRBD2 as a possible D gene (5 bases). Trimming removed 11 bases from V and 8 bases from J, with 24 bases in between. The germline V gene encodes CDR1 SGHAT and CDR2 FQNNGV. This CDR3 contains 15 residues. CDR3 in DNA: TGTGCCTCACAAGGGCGCAGGTCTGACTATGGGGAGCTGTTTTTT. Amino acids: CASQGRRSDYGELFF.

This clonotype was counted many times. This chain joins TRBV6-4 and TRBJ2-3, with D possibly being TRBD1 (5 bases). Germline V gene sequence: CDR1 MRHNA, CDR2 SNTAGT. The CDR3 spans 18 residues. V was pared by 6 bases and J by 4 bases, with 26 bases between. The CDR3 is CASRQSTYQGALADTQYF. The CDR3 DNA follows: TGTGCCAGCAGGCAATCAACGTATCAAGGGGCTCTTGCAGATACGCAGTATTTT.

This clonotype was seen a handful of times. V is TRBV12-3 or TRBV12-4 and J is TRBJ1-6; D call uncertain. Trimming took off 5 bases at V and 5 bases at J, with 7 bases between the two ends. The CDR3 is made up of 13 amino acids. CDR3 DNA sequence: TGTGCCAGCAGTGCCGACAATAATTCACCCCTCCACTTT. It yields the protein CASSADNNSPLHF.

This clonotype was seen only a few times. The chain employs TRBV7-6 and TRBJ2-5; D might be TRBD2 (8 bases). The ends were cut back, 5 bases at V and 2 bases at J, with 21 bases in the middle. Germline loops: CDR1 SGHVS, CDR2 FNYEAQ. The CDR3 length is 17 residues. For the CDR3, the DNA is TGTGCCAGCAGCCCACAGGGGCGCGGGGGGAAACAAGAGACCCAGTACTTC. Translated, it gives CASSPQGRGGKQETQYF.

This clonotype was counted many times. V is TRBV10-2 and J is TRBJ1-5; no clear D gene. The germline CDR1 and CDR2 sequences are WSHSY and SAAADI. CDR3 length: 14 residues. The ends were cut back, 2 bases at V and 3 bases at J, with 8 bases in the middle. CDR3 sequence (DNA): TGCGCCAGCAGTGAGACTTCCTCCAATCAGCCCCAGCATTTT. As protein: CASSETSSNQPQHF.

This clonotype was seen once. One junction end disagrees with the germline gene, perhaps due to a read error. The CDR3 DNA is TGTGCCAGCAGCTGGGACATTTCTTTCACCGGGGAGCCGTTTTTT. Translating gives CASSWDISFTGEPFF. The rearrangement joins TRBV5-6 to TRBJ2-2, with D possibly being TRBD1 (6 bases). The CDR3 loop spans 15 amino acids. The germline gives CDR1 SGHDT, CDR2 YYEEEE.

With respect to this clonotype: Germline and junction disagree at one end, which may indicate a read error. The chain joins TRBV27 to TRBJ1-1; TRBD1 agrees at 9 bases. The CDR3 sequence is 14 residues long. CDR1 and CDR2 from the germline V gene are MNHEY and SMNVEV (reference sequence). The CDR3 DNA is TGTGCCAGCAGTTTAACAGGGGGCCCGACTGAAGCTCTCTTT. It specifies CASSLTGGPTEALF.

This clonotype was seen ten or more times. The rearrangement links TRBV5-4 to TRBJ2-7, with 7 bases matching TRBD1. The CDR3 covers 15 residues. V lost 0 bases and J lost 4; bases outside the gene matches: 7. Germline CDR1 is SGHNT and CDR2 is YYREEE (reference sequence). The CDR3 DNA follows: TGTGCCAGCAGCTTGGAGGCAGGGGGTAGGTACGAGCAGTACTTC. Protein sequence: CASSLEAGGRYEQYF.

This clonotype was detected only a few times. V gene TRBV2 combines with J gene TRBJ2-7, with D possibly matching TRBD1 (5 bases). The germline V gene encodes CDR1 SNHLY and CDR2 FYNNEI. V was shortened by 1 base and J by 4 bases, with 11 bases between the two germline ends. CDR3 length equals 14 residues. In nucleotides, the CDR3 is TGTGCCAGCAGTGAAGGGACAAGGGGTTACGAGCAGTACTTC. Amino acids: CASSEGTRGYEQYF.

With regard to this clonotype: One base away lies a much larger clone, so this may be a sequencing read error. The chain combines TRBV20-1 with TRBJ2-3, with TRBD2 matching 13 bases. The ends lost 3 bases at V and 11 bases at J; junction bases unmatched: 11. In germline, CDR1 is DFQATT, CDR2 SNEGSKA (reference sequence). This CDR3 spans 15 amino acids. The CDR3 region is CSARKPGLAGVGQYF. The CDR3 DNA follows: TGCAGTGCTAGGAAGCCCGGACTAGCGGGAGTGGGGCAGTATTTT.

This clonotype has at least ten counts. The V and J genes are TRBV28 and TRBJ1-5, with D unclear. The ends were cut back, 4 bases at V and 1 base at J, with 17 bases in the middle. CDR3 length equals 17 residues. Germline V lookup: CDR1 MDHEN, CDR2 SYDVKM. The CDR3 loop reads CASSSRLEGGSNQPQHF. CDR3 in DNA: TGTGCCAGCAGTTCCAGACTTGAGGGAGGGAGCAATCAGCCCCAGCATTTT. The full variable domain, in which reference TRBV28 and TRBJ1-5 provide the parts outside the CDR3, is DVKVTQSSRYLVKRTGEKVFLECVQDMDHENMFWYRQDPGLGLRLIYFSYDVKMKEKGDIPEGYSVSREKKERFSLILESASTNQTSMYLCASSSRLEGGSNQPQHFGDGTRLSIL.

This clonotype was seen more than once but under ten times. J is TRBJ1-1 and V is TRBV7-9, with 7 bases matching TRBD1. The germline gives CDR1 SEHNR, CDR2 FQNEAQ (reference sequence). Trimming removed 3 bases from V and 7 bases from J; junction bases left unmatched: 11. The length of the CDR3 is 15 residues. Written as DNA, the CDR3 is TGTGCCAGCAGCTTGCCGACAGGGAGTATCTTTGAAGCTTTCTTT. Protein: CASSLPTGSIFEAFF.